The clone carrying this T cell receptor beta chain has just one count. This entry belongs to a study of blood T cells in healthy people across ages. A sample-barcoded 5' primer and a J-beta primer mix were used in a second PCR of about 7 to 12 cycles. MiXCR, run by TCRdb on the 5' RACE reads, gives a single entry per CDR3 protein. The sample lists fewer than 1,000,000 distinct CDR3 sequences; around 50% were seen once. The CDR3 sequence is 15 residues long. The V end lost 5 bases, the J end lost 13 bases, and 25 bases lay between the germline ends. The sample taken for sequencing was blood. The rearrangement links TRBV12-3 or TRBV12-4 to TRBJ2-3; D unclear. The TCR originated in an elderly man in good health. CDR3 protein: CASSEAGFSADAEYF. The CDR3 nucleotides are TGTGCCAGCAGTGAAGCTGGTTTCAGCGCAGATGCGGAGTATTTT.